The entry below gives a single T cell receptor beta chain sequence along with its context. Its antigen is undetermined. The entry originates in a study of CD8 T cells in Susac syndrome. Findings and caveats of the study: The study identified roughly seventeen and five Susac-specific public clones in total CD8+ and CD8+ TEMRA repertoires.

The length of the CDR3 is 12 residues. Trimming took off 8 bases at V and 3 bases at J, with 8 bases between the two ends. The V gene's germline CDR1 is MDHEN and CDR2 SYDVKM. Random hexamers were used to reverse transcribe about 0.5 to 1 ug of RNA. An immunoSEQ multiplex PCR generated amplified TCR beta CDR3 products spanning 54 Vbeta and 13 Jbeta. TCRdb reprocessed the immunoSEQ multiplex PCR reads with MiXCR, giving one entry per CDR3 protein. The sample carries about 140,000 distinct CDR3 sequences, more than 85% recorded once. Sequencing was carried out using CD8+ T cells from PBMCs. The J gene is TRBJ2-1, the V gene TRBV28, with a tentative D call TRBD1 (6 bases). This receptor was taken from a human donor with Susac syndrome. CDR3 residues: CASWDNYNEQFF. The CDR3 nucleotides are TGTGCCAGCTGGGACAACTACAATGAGCAGTTCTTC.